The T cell receptor (beta chain) described here comes from a study of blood T cell repertoires in COVID-19. Study overall: Sites in the United States, Italy and Spain provided acute and convalescent COVID-19 samples. T cells, B-cell-depleted T cells, or PBMCs provided the cDNA or gDNA that served as material.

This clone was seen only once. Seattle's cohort entered during active infection and was followed longitudinally. Source study methods: Cell counts per sample came from amplifying reference gene primers. TCRdb keeps only in-frame clones here, not all; method: immunoSEQ multiplex PCR. V and J calls and clone size are those listed in that table; D and trimming were worked out from the DNA. The repertoire holds about 370,000 clones, with around 90% as singletons. The V gene's germline CDR1 is MNHEY and CDR2 SVGEGT. The CDR3 consists of 18 residues. J lost 7 bases, V lost 2 bases, and 15 bases had no gene match.

Sequencing used peripheral blood. The TCR comes from a woman under 40 with COVID-19, enrolled during active disease. The rearrangement links TRBV6-2 or TRBV6-3 to TRBJ2-1; TRBD1 agrees at 9 bases. In DNA, the CDR3 is TGTGCCAGCAGTTACAGACAATGGGACAGGGTTAGGGAGAATGAGCAGTTCTTC. As protein: CASSYRQWDRVRENEQFF.